The rows below give T cell receptor beta chains drawn from one sample of a study of blood T cell repertoires in COVID-19. TCRdb keeps only in-frame clones here, not all; method: immunoSEQ multiplex PCR. The top ten hold 0.2% to 0.3% of the sample, which has 650,000 to 800,000 clones, 85% to 90% seen once. Material for sequencing was peripheral blood. These receptors were taken from a woman in her late teens or twenties with acute or convalescent COVID-19. Both conserved end residues are part of each CDR3. D genes are given only for firm matches. Only some rows state a clone size, as once, few, many or a class for expanded clones.

D	J	size	length	V	CDR3	DNA
-	TRBJ2-6	-	15	TRBV30	CAWNEGVSGANVLTF	TGTGCCTGGAATGAGGGGGTAAGCGGAGCCAACGTCCTGACTTTC
-	TRBJ2-1	-	16	TRBV7-2	CASSLRGHLSYNEQFF	TGTGCCAGCAGCTTGCGGGGGCACCTCTCCTACAATGAGCAGTTCTTC
-	TRBJ2-5	-	13	TRBV3-1/TRBV3-2	CASSQDRRTPGDF	TGTGCCAGCAGCCAAGACCGAAGGACTCCCGGCGACTTC
-	TRBJ2-5	-	14	TRBV3-1/TRBV3-2	CASSQLGGPETQYF	TGTGCCAGCAGCCAACTCGGCGGTCCGGAGACCCAGTACTTC
-	TRBJ1-5	-	15	TRBV4-3	CASSQGPNEGQPQHF	TGCGCCAGCAGCCAAGGCCCTAATGAGGGTCAGCCCCAGCATTTT
-	TRBJ1-5	-	13	TRBV6-5	CASSYEGNQPQHF	TGTGCCAGCAGTTATGAGGGCAATCAGCCCCAGCATTTT
-	TRBJ1-1	-	17	TRBV27	CASSLFGRGSQNTEAFF	TGTGCCAGCAGTTTATTTGGGAGGGGAAGCCAGAACACTGAAGCTTTCTTT
TRBD1	TRBJ1-6	once	19	TRBV5-1	CASSPGTGRSSSYNSPLHF	TGCGCCAGCAGCCCAGGGACAGGGAGGTCCAGCTCCTATAATTCACCCCTCCACTTT
-	TRBJ1-1	-	13	TRBV5-1	CASNSGWNTEAFF	TGCGCCAGCAACTCGGGTTGGAACACTGAAGCTTTCTTT
-	TRBJ2-1	-	16	TRBV4-1	CASSQGRGPEFNEQFF	TGCGCCAGCAGCCAAGGGCGGGGCCCTGAGTTCAATGAGCAGTTCTTC
TRBD1	TRBJ2-1	-	16	TRBV19	CASSIVGQSSYNEQFF	TGTGCCAGTAGTATAGTGGGACAGAGCTCCTACAATGAGCAGTTCTTC
TRBD2	TRBJ2-5	-	16	TRBV7-2	CASRPRRGEEAETQYF	TGTGCCAGCAGACCCAGACGGGGGGAGGAGGCGGAGACCCAGTACTTC
-	TRBJ1-4	-	14	TRBV2	CASSSRQGNEKLFF	TGTGCCAGCAGTAGTAGGCAGGGTAATGAAAAACTGTTTTTT
TRBD2	TRBJ2-3	-	15	TRBV6-2/TRBV6-3	CASSYETSGGYTQYF	TGTGCCAGCAGTTACGAGACTAGCGGGGGGTATACGCAGTATTTT
TRBD1	TRBJ1-3	-	14	TRBV5-4	CASSLTGAGNTIYF	TGTGCCAGCAGCTTGACAGGGGCTGGAAACACCATATATTTT
-	TRBJ2-2	-	13	TRBV7-9	CASSSLSTGELFF	TGTGCCAGCAGCTCCCTATCTACCGGGGAGCTGTTTTTT
TRBD1	TRBJ2-6	-	15	TRBV7-9	CASVHRGSGANVLTF	TGTGCCAGCGTCCACAGGGGAAGTGGGGCCAACGTCCTGACTTTC
TRBD1	TRBJ1-5	-	15	TRBV6-2/TRBV6-3	CASSYTGGGWQPQHF	TGTGCCAGCAGTTACACAGGGGGTGGGTGGCAGCCCCAGCATTTT
TRBD2	TRBJ2-2	-	17	TRBV9	CASSRGLAGRHTGELFF	TGTGCCAGCAGCAGGGGACTAGCGGGGCGACACACCGGGGAGCTGTTTTTT
TRBD1	TRBJ2-2	-	17	TRBV5-4	CASSLGGQVGDTGELFF	TGTGCCAGCAGCTTGGGGGGACAGGTCGGGGACACCGGGGAGCTGTTTTTT
-	TRBJ2-1	-	14	TRBV9	CASSNKRVGAQQFF	TGTGCCAGCAGCAATAAGAGGGTGGGGGCCCAGCAGTTCTTC
TRBD1	TRBJ2-1	-	12	TRBV19	CASRDRGDEQFF	TGTGCCAGTAGGGACAGGGGCGATGAGCAGTTCTTC
-	TRBJ2-2	-	13	TRBV5-1	CASSLWEAGELFF	TGCGCCAGCAGCTTGTGGGAGGCCGGGGAGCTGTTTTTT
TRBD2	TRBJ2-3	-	16	TRBV19	CASSSRGGRGTDTQYF	TGTGCCAGTAGTTCTCGGGGGGGCCGGGGCACAGATACGCAGTATTTT
TRBD1	TRBJ1-1	-	14	TRBV7-2	CASSLQGANTEAFF	TGTGCCAGCAGCTTACAGGGGGCTAACACTGAAGCTTTCTTT
-	TRBJ2-7	-	14	TRBV7-6	CASSLDDSVYEQYF	TGTGCCAGCAGCTTAGATGACAGCGTCTACGAGCAGTACTTC
TRBD2	TRBJ2-3	-	15	TRBV6-5	CASGASGGKWDTQYF	TGTGCCAGCGGGGCTAGCGGGGGGAAATGGGATACGCAGTATTTT
-	TRBJ1-1	-	13	TRBV7-9	CASSFPRLTEAFF	TGTGCCAGCAGCTTCCCCAGGCTCACTGAAGCTTTCTTT
-	TRBJ1-2	-	13	TRBV6-5	CASSTNRVGGYTF	TGTGCCAGCAGTACAAACAGGGTAGGCGGCTACACCTTC
TRBD1	TRBJ2-1	-	19	TRBV13	CASSSVRLGQGRRKGEQFF	TGTGCCAGCAGCTCCGTACGCCTCGGACAGGGTCGGAGGAAGGGTGAGCAGTTCTTC
TRBD1	TRBJ2-2	-	16	TRBV5-6	CASSFTSQGITGELFF	TGTGCCAGCAGCTTTACTTCACAGGGGATCACCGGGGAGCTGTTTTTT
-	TRBJ2-7	-	13	TRBV12-5	CASGFRGVYEQYF	TGTGCTAGTGGTTTTCGAGGAGTCTACGAGCAGTACTTC
-	TRBJ2-2	-	18	TRBV7-9	CASSSPFTGTANTGELFF	TGTGCCAGCAGCTCACCCTTTACAGGCACGGCGAACACCGGGGAGCTGTTTTTT
-	TRBJ1-1	-	10	TRBV6-6	CASSYSRAFF	TGTGCCAGCAGTTACTCGCGAGCTTTCTTT
-	TRBJ1-1	-	15	TRBV10-2	CASGGVGLPDTEAFF	TGCGCCAGCGGGGGGGTGGGGCTGCCGGACACTGAAGCTTTCTTT
-	TRBJ2-7	-	16	TRBV5-8	CASRQTGLISSYEQYF	TGTGCCAGCAGACAAACCGGACTTATAAGCTCCTACGAGCAGTACTTC
-	TRBJ1-2	few	13	TRBV20-1	CSASRGQNYGYTF	TGCAGTGCTAGTAGAGGACAAAACTATGGCTACACCTTC
-	TRBJ1-2	-	14	TRBV27	CASSFDLSGGGYTF	TGTGCCAGCAGTTTTGACCTATCCGGAGGTGGCTACACCTTC
-	TRBJ1-5	-	16	TRBV6-2/TRBV6-3	CASSYNQLLRNQPQHF	TGTGCCAGCAGTTATAACCAGTTACTACGCAATCAGCCCCAGCATTTT
-	TRBJ1-1	once	13	TRBV10-3	CAISEPDSSEAFF	TGTGCCATCAGTGAGCCCGACAGCAGTGAAGCTTTCTTT
-	TRBJ1-6	once	15	TRBV14	CASSQAGSRNSPLHF	TGTGCCAGCAGCCAGGCGGGATCAAGGAATTCACCCCTCCACTTT
-	TRBJ1-3	-	15	TRBV6-4	CASSSEGAPGNTIYF	TGTGCCAGCAGCTCCGAGGGCGCACCGGGAAACACCATATATTTT